This passage covers 3 T cell receptor beta chains from one sample sequenced in a study of T cell responses to AZD1222 COVID-19 vaccine. Assay: immunoSEQ multiplex PCR; the TCRdb copy retains only in-frame clones and omits some. Of roughly 140,000 clones in the sample, 90% to 95% were seen once. The sample here was peripheral blood, taken on day 0 of AZD1222 vaccination. The receptors stem from an adult in good health.

The CDR3 reads CASKLTGVLSYEQYV. The CDR3 DNA sequence: TGTGCCAGCAAATTGACAGGCGTGCTATCCTACGAGCAGTACGTC. The chain recombines TRBV6-5 with TRBJ2-7, with a weak D call TRBD1 (6 bases). The V end was cut by 7 bases, the J end by 1 base, with 17 bases between. In germline, CDR1 is MNHEY, CDR2 SVGAGI. This CDR3 comprises 15 residues.

The chain employs TRBV7-9 and TRBJ2-7; TRBD2 agrees at 9 bases. The V gene's germline CDR1 is SEHNR and CDR2 FQNEAQ (reference sequence). J lost 7 bases, V lost 4 bases, and 11 bases had no gene match. CDR3 length: 15 residues. CDR3 coding DNA: TGTGCCAGCAGCTCCCTGAGTAGCGGGGGTATGGAGCAGTACGTC. Amino acid sequence: CASSSLSSGGMEQYV.

The rearrangement joins TRBV12-3 or TRBV12-4 to TRBJ2-1; tentatively, D is TRBD1 (6 bases). The CDR3 sequence is 13 residues long. Trimming pared 8 bases from V and 9 bases from J, leaving 17 bases between. This chain's CDR3 is CASESGVGGEQFF. Here the CDR3 DNA reads TGTGCCAGCGAGTCAGGGGTGGGTGGTGAGCAGTTCTTC.